Shown below are 29 T cell receptor beta chains from a single sample sequenced in a study of blood T cell repertoires in COVID-19. Assay used: immunoSEQ multiplex PCR; TCRdb lists only in-frame clones, some missing. The table lists fewer than 300,000 clones, 75% to 90% of them singletons. The sample consisted of PBMCs or T cells enriched from blood (not recorded which). The receptor set was obtained from a man between 35 and 55 years old who had recovered from COVID-19.

Only one count was recorded for this clone. The chain couples TRBV6-5 to TRBJ1-1; D is uncertain. The CDR3 sequence is 15 residues long. CDR1 and CDR2 (germline): MNHEY, SVGAGI. Trimming shortened V by 5 bases and J by 1 base, and 14 bases separated the two germline ends. CDR3 protein: CASSPAGEGNTEAFF. CDR3 coding DNA: TGTGCCAGCAGTCCGGCCGGTGAGGGGAACACTGAAGCTTTCTTT.

The CDR3 sequence: CASTSDRGGEKLFF. The CDR3 bases are TGTGCCAGCACGTCGGACAGGGGCGGCGAAAAACTGTTTTTT. This rearrangement joins TRBV6-5 to TRBJ1-4, with 9 bases matching TRBD1. Germline V gene sequence: CDR1 MNHEY, CDR2 SVGAGI. V dropped 7 bases and J dropped 8; count of bases not matched to a gene: 8. This CDR3 has 14 amino acids.

The chain recombines TRBV7-9 with TRBJ1-1, with 7 bases matching TRBD1. There are 14 residues in the CDR3. Germline-derived CDR1 and CDR2 are SEHNR and FQNEAQ (reference sequence). After removal of 5 bases from V and 1 base from J, the junction contained 4 bases not matched to a gene. CDR3 protein: CASSPGQRNTEAFF. In nucleotides, the CDR3 is TGTGCCAGCAGCCCGGGACAGCGGAACACTGAAGCTTTCTTT.

This clone was picked up a small number of times. The chain has TRBV11-2 and TRBJ2-7, with 11 bases matching TRBD2. Germline V gene sequence: CDR1 SGHAT, CDR2 FQNNGV. The V segment lost 5 bases and the J segment 5 bases; nucleotides outside the gene matches: 5. The CDR3 covers 14 residues. CDR3: CASSKGLAGDEQYF. The CDR3 nucleotides read TGTGCCAGCAGCAAAGGACTAGCGGGCGACGAGCAGTACTTC.

The chain has TRBV6-4 and TRBJ1-2, with 8 bases matching TRBD1. The CDR3 totals 14 residues. Losses at the gene ends were 5 bases for V and 4 bases for J; bases not matched to a gene: 6. Looked up from germline, CDR1 is MRHNA and CDR2 is SNTAGT. This CDR3 is CASSIRTGSYGYTF. The CDR3 DNA reads TGTGCCAGCAGTATTAGGACAGGGTCCTATGGCTACACCTTC.

The gene calls are TRBV13 and TRBJ1-5; TRBD1 might be the D (5 bases). V was shortened by 5 bases and J by 3 bases, with 14 bases between the two germline ends. The germline V gene has CDR1 PRHDT and CDR2 FYEKMQ (reference sequence). The CDR3 consists of 15 residues. The CDR3 region is CASSRGGAFNQPQHF. CDR3 bases: TGTGCCAGCAGCCGCGGGGGAGCTTTCAATCAGCCCCAGCATTTT.

This sequence joins TRBV5-1 and TRBJ2-1; the match to TRBD2 covers 9 bases. V lost 0 bases and J lost 2; bases outside the gene matches: 3. The germline CDR1 and CDR2 sequences are SGHRS and YFSETQ. This CDR3 is 16 amino acids long. CDR3 residues: CASSLVGGGAYNEQFF. Here the CDR3 DNA reads TGCGCCAGCAGCTTGGTCGGCGGGGGGGCCTACAATGAGCAGTTCTTC. The variable domain in full, completed from reference TRBV5-1 and TRBJ2-1, reads KAGVTQTPRYLIKTRGQQVTLSCSPISGHRSVSWYQQTPGQGLQFLFEYFSETQRNKGNFPGRFSGRQFSNSRSEMNVSTLELGDSALYLCASSLVGGGAYNEQFFGPGTRLTVL.

This clone turned up a few times. J is TRBJ1-2 and V is TRBV28; D remains ambiguous. The germline gives CDR1 MDHEN, CDR2 SYDVKM. CDR3 length: 13 residues. Trimming stripped 3 bases from V and 5 bases from J, with 10 bases between. The CDR3, as DNA: TGTGCCAGCAGTTTTGGTCACCTATATGGCTACACCTTC. This encodes CASSFGHLYGYTF.

The chain combines TRBV4-1 with TRBJ1-5; maybe TRBD1 (6 bases). Germline V gene lookup returns CDR1 MGHRA and CDR2 YSYEKL. This CDR3 has 15 residues. Trimming stripped 3 bases from V and 7 bases from J, with 16 bases between. The CDR3 region is CASSHDDRLGQPQHF. The CDR3 nucleotides are TGCGCCAGCAGCCATGATGACAGGCTCGGGCAGCCCCAGCATTTT.

This sequence joins TRBV6-1 and TRBJ2-1; 7 bases match TRBD1. Germline V gene data show CDR1 as MNHNS and CDR2 as SASEGT. Trimming at V came to 3 bases and at J to 11 bases, leaving 7 bases not matched to a gene. This CDR3 spans 13 amino acids. CDR3 bases: TGTGCCAGCAGTGATCCGGACAGGTGGAAGCAGTTCTTC. It translates to CASSDPDRWKQFF.

The J gene is TRBJ1-6, the V gene TRBV4-2; possibly TRBD1 for D (5 bases). Trimming shortened V by 0 bases and J by 1 base, and 7 bases separated the two germline ends. Germline V lookup: CDR1 LGHNA, CDR2 YNFKEQ. The CDR3 has 16 residues. CDR3 bases: TGTGCCAGCAGCCAAGATAGGGGATCCTATAATTCACCCCTCCACTTT. This codes for CASSQDRGSYNSPLHF.

In this sample, this clone turned up a few times. The V gene is TRBV5-1, the J gene TRBJ2-2; TRBD1 aligns across 8 bases. The CDR3 length is 14 residues. V lost 5 bases, J lost 9 bases, and 9 bases stayed unmatched. The V gene's germline CDR1 is SGHRS and CDR2 YFSETQ. CDR3 residues: CASSPDRVDRELFF. CDR3 in DNA: TGCGCCAGCAGTCCGGACAGGGTGGATCGGGAGCTGTTTTTT.

The rearrangement links TRBV7-8 to TRBJ1-5; 8 nucleotides align to TRBD1. Trimming at V came to 8 bases and at J to 6 bases, leaving 12 bases not matched to a gene. Germline lookup yields CDR1 SGHVS and CDR2 FQNEAQ. The CDR3 totals 15 residues. The chain's CDR3 is CASAWGAGGSQPQHF. DNA for the CDR3: TGTGCCAGCGCCTGGGGGGCAGGGGGCTCTCAGCCCCAGCATTTT.

This sequence joins TRBV4-1 and TRBJ2-5; D possibly corresponds to TRBD1 (5 bases). The CDR3 spans 13 residues. CDR1 and CDR2 from the germline V gene are MGHRA and YSYEKL. Between the trimmed V and J ends, which lost 3 bases and 2 bases, there was a span of 7 bases. The CDR3 nucleotides are TGCGCCAGCAGCCATCCAGGGCAAGAGACCCAGTACTTC. Translating it yields CASSHPGQETQYF.

Note on this clone: This sample also contains other DNA sequences that code for the same CDR3. The CDR3 here is CASSIKGGNQPQHF. For the CDR3, the DNA is TGTGCCAGTAGTATCAAGGGGGGGAATCAGCCCCAGCATTTT. The rearrangement joins TRBV19 to TRBJ1-5; possible D gene TRBD1, 6 bases. Germline V CDR1 and CDR2: LNHDA, SQIVND (reference sequence). The V and J ends lost 3 bases and 4 bases respectively, with 10 bases between them. The CDR3 spans 14 residues.

J is TRBJ2-1 and V is TRBV3-1 (or the pseudogene TRBV3-2), with D unclear. CDR1 and CDR2 from the germline V gene are LGHDT and YNNKEL (reference sequence). The CDR3 is made up of 13 amino acids. Trimming stripped 3 bases from V and 3 bases from J, with 6 bases between. The CDR3 region has the DNA TGTGCCAGCAGCCAGTTCAACTACAATGAGCAGTTCTTC. It codes for CASSQFNYNEQFF.

The V gene is TRBV29-1, the J gene TRBJ2-5; 10 nucleotides align to TRBD1. V lost 6 bases and J lost 5; bases outside the gene matches: 6. This CDR3 is built from 13 residues. In germline, CDR1 is SQVTM, CDR2 ANQGSEA. The CDR3 bases are TGCAGCGTACCCGACAGGGGGCTTGAGACCCAGTACTTC. This translates into CSVPDRGLETQYF.

This chain connects TRBV27 to TRBJ2-1; no definite D call. The germline V gene encodes CDR1 MNHEY and CDR2 SMNVEV (reference sequence). Trimming left V 10 bases short and J 0 bases short, with 16 bases between. The CDR3 totals 15 residues. CDR3 in amino acids: CATLSGQPSYNEQFF. In nucleotides, the CDR3 is TGTGCCACCCTTTCTGGGCAACCCTCCTACAATGAGCAGTTCTTC.

The chain carries TRBV30 and TRBJ1-2; D unclear. Germline lookup yields CDR1 GTSNPN and CDR2 SVGIG (reference sequence). V lost 0 bases and J 4 bases, leaving 12 bases between the germline ends. The CDR3 contains 14 residues. CDR3 residues: CAWSVPVATYGYTF. The CDR3 nucleotides read TGTGCCTGGAGTGTACCGGTAGCAACCTATGGCTACACCTTC. The full variable domain, with the rest looked up from reference TRBV30 and TRBJ1-2, is SQTIHQWPATLVQPVGSPLSLECTVEGTSNPNLYWYRQAAGRGLQLLFYSVGIGQISSEVPQNLSASRPQDRQFILSSKKLLLSDSGFYLCAWSVPVATYGYTFGSGTRLTVV.

This chain connects TRBV5-6 to TRBJ1-5; the match to TRBD1 covers 8 bases. The length of the CDR3 is 15 residues. Germline trimming cut 4 bases from V and 5 bases from J; bases unmatched to any gene: 8. Germline CDR1 is SGHDT and CDR2 is YYEEEE. CDR3 loop: CASSRLDRGDQPQHF. The DNA of the CDR3 is TGTGCCAGCAGCCGCCTCGACAGGGGCGATCAGCCCCAGCATTTT. Full variable domain (remainder filled in from reference TRBV5-6 and TRBJ1-5): DAGVTQSPTHLIKTRGQQVTLRCSPKSGHDTVSWYQQALGQGPQFIFQYYEEEERQRGNFPDRFSGHQFPNYSSELNVNALLLGDSALYLCASSRLDRGDQPQHFGDGTRLSIL.

The V gene is TRBV5-6, the J gene TRBJ2-7; 7 bases agree with TRBD2. J lost 7 bases, V lost 0 bases, and 7 bases had no gene match. This CDR3 has 14 amino acids. Germline V CDR1 and CDR2: SGHDT, YYEEEE. CDR3 amino acids: CASSLGSTRGEQYF. The CDR3 bases are TGTGCCAGCAGCTTGGGAAGTACGCGGGGGGAGCAGTACTTC.

The chain recombines TRBV24-1 with TRBJ2-1; 9 nucleotides align to TRBD1. Germline CDR1 is KGHDR and CDR2 is SFDVKD. The CDR3 is 16 residues long. The V and J ends lost 1 base and 6 bases, in that order; junction bases with no gene match: 6. CDR3 sequence (DNA): TGTGCCACCAGTGATTTAGGCGGGACAGGGAGCAATGAGCAGTTCTTC. Translation gives CATSDLGGTGSNEQFF.

J is TRBJ1-2 and V is TRBV9, with 10 bases matching TRBD1. Trimming removed 5 bases from V and 5 bases from J; junction bases left unmatched: 6. The CDR3 totals 14 residues. CDR1 is SGDLS and CDR2 is YYNGEE in the germline V gene. The CDR3 protein is CASSPPGQGYGYTF. Here the CDR3 DNA reads TGTGCCAGCAGTCCTCCGGGACAGGGGTATGGCTACACCTTC.

The rearrangement links TRBV19 to TRBJ1-4; 8 positions match TRBD1. Germline loops: CDR1 LNHDA, CDR2 SQIVND (reference sequence). V lost 5 bases and J lost 7; bases outside the gene matches: 9. The CDR3 length is 15 residues. In nucleotides, the CDR3 is TGTGCCAGTAGTGGGACAGGCCCGGTTAGTGAAAAACTGTTTTTT. Translation gives CASSGTGPVSEKLFF. Together with reference TRBV19 and TRBJ1-4, the CDR3 gives the full variable domain: DGGITQSPKYLFRKEGQNVTLSCEQNLNHDAMYWYRQDPGQGLRLIYYSQIVNDFQKGDIAEGYSVSREKKESFPLTVTSAQKNPTAFYLCASSGTGPVSEKLFFGSGTQLSVL.

The chain employs TRBV5-1 and TRBJ1-2, with TRBD1 matching 12 bases. Germline-derived CDR1 and CDR2 are SGHRS and YFSETQ. Losses at the gene ends were 1 base for V and 6 bases for J; bases not matched to a gene: 16. The CDR3 extends over 19 amino acids. CDR3: CASSLTYTGTGGAKDGYTF. The CDR3 region has the DNA TGCGCCAGCAGCTTGACATACACCGGGACAGGGGGCGCTAAGGATGGCTACACCTTC. The variable domain in full, completed from reference TRBV5-1 and TRBJ1-2, reads KAGVTQTPRYLIKTRGQQVTLSCSPISGHRSVSWYQQTPGQGLQFLFEYFSETQRNKGNFPGRFSGRQFSNSRSEMNVSTLELGDSALYLCASSLTYTGTGGAKDGYTFGSGTRLTVV.

V gene TRBV6-5 combines with J gene TRBJ2-7; perhaps TRBD2 as D (5 bases). Germline V CDR1 and CDR2: MNHEY, SVGAGI. This CDR3 spans 11 amino acids. Trimming removed 5 bases at V and 6 bases at J, with 8 bases between. The CDR3 nucleotides are TGTGCCAGCAGTCCGGGAACCGAGCAGTACTTC. It translates to CASSPGTEQYF.

The chain employs TRBV6-2 or TRBV6-3 and TRBJ2-3, with TRBD2 identical over 8 bases. The CDR3 is 16 amino acids. J was trimmed by 4 bases and V by 2 bases; bases with no gene match: 8. The germline gives CDR1 MNHEY, CDR2 SVGEGT. The CDR3 DNA follows: TGTGCCAGCAGTTACGTCGGGACTAGTTTGGCAGATACGCAGTATTTT. Amino acid sequence: CASSYVGTSLADTQYF.

The rearrangement joins TRBV29-1 to TRBJ2-7, with 10 bases lining up with TRBD1. V was clipped by 6 bases and J by 3 bases; unmatched bases: 14. Germline CDR1 is SQVTM and CDR2 is ANQGSEA. This CDR3 is built from 16 residues. This CDR3 reads CSVGGKEGQGHYEQYF. The CDR3, as DNA: TGCAGCGTGGGCGGAAAAGAGGGACAGGGGCACTACGAGCAGTACTTC.

The chain employs TRBV5-1 and TRBJ2-5, with 9 positions matching TRBD1. The germline CDR1 and CDR2 sequences are SGHRS and YFSETQ. CDR3 length: 13 residues. The ends lost 4 bases at V and 5 bases at J; junction bases unmatched: 3. This CDR3 is CASSPGTGETQYF. The CDR3 DNA follows: TGCGCCAGCAGCCCCGGGACAGGGGAGACCCAGTACTTC.